This entry lists 15 T cell receptor beta chains sequenced from one sample in a study of circulating and synovial CD4+ cells in juvenile arthritis (dated by TCRdb to the mid-2010s). Preparation of the library involved the immunoSEQ multiplex PCR assay. This immuneACCESS table, as held by TCRdb, lists in-frame sequences with V and J called but not all clones. Of the missing ones, under half trace to an unresolved V gene in checked studies; the others have no known cause. The sample table lists around 13,000 clones, roughly 84% of them with a count of one. In total, the top ten clones hold approximately 3.3% of the sample. The sequencing input was CD4+ T cells from synovial fluid. The source is a human patient with juvenile idiopathic arthritis. Some clones in this sample may be carry-over from other donors' samples.

The chain recombines TRBV5-1 with TRBJ1-1; tentative D call: TRBD1 (5 bases). V gave up 3 bases and J gave up 5 bases, with 14 bases separating them. Germline CDR1 SGHRS, CDR2 YFSETQ. CDR3 length: 14 residues. This chain's CDR3 is CASSSSGRDTEAFF. The DNA for the CDR3 is TGCGCCAGCAGCTCCAGTGGCAGGGATACTGAAGCTTTCTTT.

As regards this clone: One junction end does not reproduce the germline sequence, and a read error may be involved. Different DNA sequences within this sample yield the same CDR3. The V call is TRBV6-5, the J call TRBJ1-6; weak D call: TRBD1 (5 bases). The CDR3 totals 15 residues. Germline V gene sequence: CDR1 MNHEY, CDR2 SVGAGI. CDR3 sequence (DNA): TGTGCCAGCGGGCCAATTCAGGGCTATAATTCCCCCCTCCACTTT. Its protein is CASGPIQGYNSPLHF.

This rearrangement joins TRBV5-4 to TRBJ2-7; D remains unclear. V was trimmed by 0 bases and J by 0 bases, leaving 7 bases between them. The CDR3 consists of 14 residues. Germline lookup yields CDR1 SGHNT and CDR2 YYREEE (reference sequence). CDR3 region: CASSLGLVSYEQYF. Written as DNA, the CDR3 is TGTGCCAGCAGCTTGGGTTTAGTCTCCTACGAGCAGTACTTC.

The chain has TRBV30 and TRBJ2-5; TRBD2 matches 7 bases. The CDR3 contains 13 residues. The germline CDR1 and CDR2 sequences are GTSNPN and SVGIG (reference sequence). The V segment lost 4 bases and the J segment 7 bases; nucleotides outside the gene matches: 9. CDR3 bases: TGTGCCTGGATCTCTACGGGAGGAGCGACCCAGTACTTC. Protein sequence: CAWISTGGATQYF.

The CDR3 DNA is TGTGCCAGTACCAACAGGGGATTCAGCAATCAGCCCCAGCATTTT. This translates into CASTNRGFSNQPQHF. The chain uses TRBV19 and TRBJ1-5, with TRBD1 identical over 7 bases. Germline lookup yields CDR1 LNHDA and CDR2 SQIVND (reference sequence). The CDR3 spans 15 residues. The J segment lost 1 base and the V segment lost 7 bases, leaving 7 bases of the junction unmatched.

This chain connects TRBV7-2 to TRBJ2-7; maybe TRBD2 (5 bases). V was shortened by 3 bases and J by 7 bases, with 13 bases between the two germline ends. There are 13 residues in the CDR3. CDR1 and CDR2 from the germline V gene are SGHTA and FQGNSA. CDR3 residues: CASSFDYITEQYF. DNA for the CDR3: TGTGCCAGCAGCTTCGACTACATTACGGAGCAGTACTTC. Drawing the rest from reference TRBV7-2 and TRBJ2-7, the complete variable domain is GAGVSQSPSNKVTEKGKDVELRCDPISGHTALYWYRQSLGQGLEFLIYFQGNSAPDKSGLPSDRFSAERTGGSVSTLTIQRTQQEDSAVYLCASSFDYITEQYFGPGTRLTVT.

V usage is TRBV4-1 and J usage is TRBJ1-5, with a possible D match to TRBD1 (5 bases). The CDR3 totals 12 residues. The germline CDR1 and CDR2 sequences are MGHRA and YSYEKL. V lost 1 base, J lost 9 bases, and 7 bases lay in between. The CDR3 coding sequence is TGCGCCAGCAGCCAAGCTAGGGGGCCCCAGCATTTT. It encodes CASSQARGPQHF.

There are a few counts of this clone. The chain uses TRBV19 and TRBJ2-1; TRBD1 aligns across 9 bases. Germline CDR1 and CDR2: LNHDA and SQIVND (reference sequence). V was pared by 7 bases and J by 6 bases, with 4 bases of the junction left unmatched. CDR3 length equals 13 residues. CDR3 nucleotides: TGTGCCAGTACACAGGGGGCTGGCAATGAGCAGTTCTTC. Translating it yields CASTQGAGNEQFF.

This chain links TRBV28 with TRBJ1-5; 10 nucleotides align to TRBD1. CDR1 is MDHEN and CDR2 is SYDVKM in the germline V gene. The CDR3 has 16 residues. V shed 6 bases, J shed 1 base, and the junction held 6 bases outside the gene matches. The CDR3 loop is CASSHRDRGSNQPQHF. In nucleotides, the CDR3 is TGTGCCAGCAGCCACCGGGACAGGGGAAGCAATCAGCCCCAGCATTTT. The full variable domain, completed using reference TRBV28 and TRBJ1-5, is DVKVTQSSRYLVKRTGEKVFLECVQDMDHENMFWYRQDPGLGLRLIYFSYDVKMKEKGDIPEGYSVSREKKERFSLILESASTNQTSMYLCASSHRDRGSNQPQHFGDGTRLSIL.

V and J are TRBV19 and TRBJ2-1, with TRBD2 identical over 10 bases. Unmatched junction bases numbered 2, after V lost 4 bases and J lost 2 bases. The CDR3 is 15 amino acids. Germline values: CDR1 LNHDA, CDR2 SQIVND (reference sequence). The CDR3 here is CASSKTSGAYNEQFF. The CDR3 DNA reads TGTGCCAGTAGTAAAACTAGCGGGGCCTACAATGAGCAGTTCTTC.

V gene TRBV4-3 combines with J gene TRBJ2-7; 10 bases are shared with TRBD1. Trimming removed 0 bases from V and 3 bases from J; junction bases left unmatched: 14. The germline gives CDR1 LGHNA, CDR2 YSLEER. The CDR3 length is 19 residues. Written as DNA, the CDR3 is TGCGCCAGCAGCCAAGATTTGGGAGAATGGGGGACAGGGGTCTACGAGCAGTACTTC. It yields the protein CASSQDLGEWGTGVYEQYF.

This clone has just a few counts. The V and J genes are TRBV10-3 and TRBJ2-3; D possibly corresponds to TRBD2 (6 bases). Germline V gene data show CDR1 as ENHRY and CDR2 as SYGVKD. CDR3 length: 16 amino acids. V lost 5 bases and J 2 bases, leaving 17 bases between the germline ends. The CDR3 protein is CAISPGTATFTDTQYF. CDR3 sequence (DNA): TGTGCCATCAGTCCAGGGACTGCTACTTTCACAGATACGCAGTATTTT.

The gene calls are TRBV6-5 and TRBJ2-3; 8 bases map to TRBD2. The CDR3 has 16 residues. With V trimmed by 4 bases and J by 5 bases, 11 bases remained unmatched. CDR1 MNHEY and CDR2 SVGAGI come from the germline V gene. The CDR3 spells CASSFLRSGRKDTQYF. The CDR3 DNA sequence: TGTGCCAGCAGTTTTTTGAGGAGCGGGAGAAAAGATACGCAGTATTTT.

This clone was counted only a few times. The chain links TRBV15 to TRBJ2-1; 9 bases match TRBD2. The V segment lost 0 bases and the J segment 4 bases; nucleotides outside the gene matches: 7. The CDR3 contains 17 residues. Germline-derived CDR1 and CDR2 are LNHNV and YYDKDF (reference sequence). The CDR3 coding sequence is TGTGCCACCAGCAGAGAATACGGGACTAGCTTTTACAATGAGCAGTTCTTC. This codes for CATSREYGTSFYNEQFF.

The chain carries TRBV7-8 and TRBJ1-6; TRBD1 is a possible D gene (6 bases). The CDR3 runs 15 residues. Per the germline V gene, CDR1 is SGHVS and CDR2 is FQNEAQ. V lost 1 base to trimming and J lost 10 bases, with 14 bases between them. CDR3 in DNA: TGTGCCAGCAGCTTAGGTGGGCAGGGGCAATCACCCCTCCACTTT. Translated, it gives CASSLGGQGQSPLHF.